The clone carrying this T cell receptor beta chain was detected a few times. Its specificity is not known. The data derive from a study of OX40 agonist ivuxolimab in advanced cancers. Study-level findings and limits: In general, CD8+ T cells held more expanded clones than CD4+ did, on average. Nonresponders, in some cases, also had low normalized T-cell clonal expansion. Dosing at 0.1 to 3.0 mg/kg was accompanied by clonal expansion of CD4+ and CD8+ blood T cells by week 6.

Unmatched junction bases numbered 12, after V lost 7 bases and J lost 4 bases. CDR3 size: 16 residues. Germline CDR1 and CDR2: LNHDA and SQIVND (reference sequence). Method: immunoSEQ multiplex PCR; TCRdb's copy keeps in-frame clones and lacks some. Of about 91,000 clones in the sample, approximately 81% were seen once. Peripheral blood came from all dose cohorts at three timepoints. The chain links TRBV19 to TRBJ2-1, with TRBD2 identical over 8 bases. This specimen was CD4+ or CD8+ T cells sorted from blood, taken in a trial of the OX40 agonist ivuxolimab. The TCR comes from an adult with an advanced solid tumor such as melanoma, head and neck, liver or kidney cancer. CDR3 loop: CASTRSSAGDYNEQFF. In DNA form, the CDR3 reads TGTGCCAGTACCAGGAGTTCAGCGGGGGATTACAATGAGCAGTTCTTC.